The rows below give T cell receptor beta chains drawn from one sample of a study of blood T cell repertoires in COVID-19. The table came from immunoSEQ multiplex PCR; TCRdb's copy has only in-frame clones and leaves some out. Of more than 250,000 clones in the sample, about nine tenths were seen once. What was sequenced was PBMCs or T cells enriched from blood (not recorded which). The receptor set was obtained from a woman between 18 and 30 years old who had recovered from COVID-19. The CDR3 runs from the conserved cysteine through the conserved F or W. A D gene is named only where the DNA matches it firmly. Not every row has a clone size; where given, it reads once, few, many or a size class.

>TRBV9|.|TRBJ2-3|.
TGTGCCAGCAGCGTAGTAGGCAGGGTCACAGATACGCAGTATTTT
CASSVVGRVTDTQYF
>TRBV10-3|TRBD1|TRBJ1-1|.
TGTGCCGCCTGGACAGGAACGGGTACTGAAGCTTTCTTT
CAAWTGTGTEAFF
>TRBV24-1|TRBD1|TRBJ1-2|.
TGTGCCGTTCAGGGGGAATTCGATGGCTACACCTTC
CAVQGEFDGYTF
>TRBV5-6|.|TRBJ1-2|.
TGTGCCAGCAGCTTGGGAGTCGGTTCGACCTTC
CASSLGVGSTF
>TRBV10-1|.|TRBJ1-1|once
TGCGCCAGCAGTGTGAATGCGGTGCGGGGTGAAGCTTTCTTT
CASSVNAVRGEAFF
>TRBV30|.|TRBJ1-4|.
TGTGCCTGGAGCACACTACGGGAGCCTAATGAAAAACTGTTTTTT
CAWSTLREPNEKLFF
>TRBV5-1|.|TRBJ1-2|.
TGCGCCAGCAGCTTGCAAGGGGACTATGGCTACACCTTC
CASSLQGDYGYTF
>TRBV2|.|TRBJ1-5|.
TGTGCCAGCAGTATGATGGGTTTCGGGGGCAATCAGCCCCAGCATTTT
CASSMMGFGGNQPQHF
>TRBV6-5|TRBD1|TRBJ2-7|.
TGTGCCAGCAGTTACTCGAACCAGGGGGCAATGAGCGAGCAGTACTTC
CASSYSNQGAMSEQYF
>TRBV3-1/TRBV3-2|.|TRBJ2-7|.
TGTGCCAGCAGCCGAAGACAGCAGATCTACGAGCAGTACTTC
CASSRRQQIYEQYF
>TRBV9|.|TRBJ2-1|.
TGTGCCAGCAGCGTATCGGATGGCGGGCCCTTTTACAATGAGCAGTTCTTC
CASSVSDGGPFYNEQFF
>TRBV28|.|TRBJ2-1|.
TGTGCCAGCAGGCCAGGGCTACCCTACAATGAGCAGTTCTTC
CASRPGLPYNEQFF
>TRBV3-1/TRBV3-2|.|TRBJ2-7|few
TGTGCCAGCAGCCAGGACAGCTTCGTCTACGAGCAGTACTTC
CASSQDSFVYEQYF
>TRBV19|TRBD1|TRBJ1-1|.
TGTGCCAGTAGTATTTACCAGGGGGAAGGCGAAGCTTTCTTT
CASSIYQGEGEAFF
>TRBV29-1|TRBD1|TRBJ1-2|.
TGCAGCGTAGGGGACAGCTCTAACTATGGCTACACCTTC
CSVGDSSNYGYTF
>TRBV3-1/TRBV3-2|TRBD1|TRBJ2-7|.
TGTGCCAGCAGCCAGAGAAGGACAGGGGCATCTGACGAGCAGTACTTC
CASSQRRTGASDEQYF
>TRBV2|.|TRBJ2-5|.
TGTGCCAGCACCGAACAGCGGGAGACCCAGTACTTC
CASTEQRETQYF
>TRBV12-1|.|TRBJ2-1|.
TGTGCCTACGCGAAACATGAGCAGTTCTTC
CAYAKHEQFF
>TRBV5-4|.|TRBJ2-7|few
TGTGCCAGCAGTCGCGGTACAGGGTTTGCGCACTACGAGCAGTACTTC
CASSRGTGFAHYEQYF
>TRBV19|.|TRBJ1-2|.
TGTGCCAGTACCGACTTTGGGTATGGCTACACCTTC
CASTDFGYGYTF
>TRBV10-3|TRBD1|TRBJ2-7|.
TGTGCCATCAAGGGACAGGATACTTACGAGCAGTACTTC
CAIKGQDTYEQYF
>TRBV6-6|.|TRBJ2-7|.
TGTGCCAGCAGTTTGGAAGGGGTCGACGAGCAGTACTTC
CASSLEGVDEQYF
>TRBV19|.|TRBJ2-5|.
TGTGCCAGTAGTATAACAGGGACAGAGACCCAGTACTTC
CASSITGTETQYF
>TRBV5-1|.|TRBJ1-6|once
TGCGCCAGCAGTGTTCAGGGGCGTAATTCACCCCTCCACTTT
CASSVQGRNSPLHF
>TRBV19|TRBD1|TRBJ1-5|.
TGTGCCAGTGCCGACAGGGCTTACAATCAGCCCCAGCATTTT
CASADRAYNQPQHF
>TRBV9|TRBD1|TRBJ2-2|.
TGTGCCAGCAGCGTGGGGACAGGGGAACAGACCGGGGAGCTGTTTTTT
CASSVGTGEQTGELFF
>TRBV4-2|.|TRBJ1-1|few
TGTGCCAGCAGCCCGACGACAAGCAGGGAAGCTTTCTTT
CASSPTTSREAFF
>TRBV7-9|.|TRBJ1-1|.
TGTGCCAGCAGCCCGTCTTACAGGGCTGGGAACACTGAAGCTTTCTTT
CASSPSYRAGNTEAFF
>TRBV9|TRBD1|TRBJ1-6|.
TGTGCCAGCAGCCCGCAAGGACAGGGCGATTCACCCCTCCACTTT
CASSPQGQGDSPLHF
>TRBV27|.|TRBJ1-6|.
TGTGCCAGCAGTCTCCTGGGGCCCGGGTCACCCCTCCACTTT
CASSLLGPGSPLHF
>TRBV5-1|.|TRBJ1-3|.
TGCGCCAGCAAAGAGACAGCTGGCTCTGGAAACACCATATATTTT
CASKETAGSGNTIYF
>TRBV5-1|TRBD1|TRBJ2-7|once
TGCGCCAGCAGCCCTGGACAGGGGATTATCTACGAGCAGTACTTC
CASSPGQGIIYEQYF
>TRBV5-4|.|TRBJ2-2|.
TGTGCCAGCAGCTTCAGGGTTCCCACCGGGGAGCTGTTTTTT
CASSFRVPTGELFF
>TRBV19|TRBD1|TRBJ1-5|.
TGTGCCAGTAGTTTAGTGACAGGGGGAAATCAGCCCCAGCATTTT
CASSLVTGGNQPQHF
>TRBV28|TRBD1|TRBJ1-2|.
TGTGCCAGCAGAGTGGGACAGGGTCTGGACTACACCTTC
CASRVGQGLDYTF
>TRBV27|TRBD1|TRBJ1-5|.
TGTGCCAGCAGTTCCGGACAGGGGGTTCAGCCCCAGCATTTT
CASSSGQGVQPQHF
>TRBV9|.|TRBJ1-5|once
TGTGCCAGCAGCGTAGGGCCAGGGCACTTGGAGCCCCAGCATTTT
CASSVGPGHLEPQHF
>TRBV2|TRBD2|TRBJ2-7|.
TGTGCCAGCAGTGATCAGGCTAGCGGGATACTCGAGCAGTACTTC
CASSDQASGILEQYF
>TRBV10-2|.|TRBJ1-5|.
TGCGCCAGCAGTGAGTCAGGGGTCAATCAGCCCCAGCATTTT
CASSESGVNQPQHF
>TRBV19|TRBD1|TRBJ2-1|.
TGTGCCAGTAGCGGGACAGGGGGCGCAACCTACGGCAATGAGCAGTTCTTC
CASSGTGGATYGNEQFF
>TRBV5-1|.|TRBJ1-2|.
TGCGCCAGCAGCTTGGGTGAGGGATTCGGCTACACCTTC
CASSLGEGFGYTF
>TRBV4-1|.|TRBJ2-7|.
TGCGCCAGCAGCCAAGGGGCAGGATTAGGTTTCTTGTACTTC
CASSQGAGLGFLYF
>TRBV3-1/TRBV3-2|.|TRBJ1-3|.
TGTGCCAGCAGCCAAGGCAGGACTATGGGTGGAAACACCATATATTTT
CASSQGRTMGGNTIYF
>TRBV21-1|.|TRBJ1-4|.
TGTGCCAGCAGCAGCTCGTACTCTAATGAAAAACTGTTTTTT
CASSSSYSNEKLFF
>TRBV18|.|TRBJ1-4|.
TGTGCCAGCTCGTCCGGACAGCCCAATGAAAAACTGTTTTTT
CASSSGQPNEKLFF
>TRBV19|.|TRBJ1-5|.
TGTGCCAGTAGTATAGGAGGGACACCATATCAGCCCCAGCATTTT
CASSIGGTPYQPQHF
>TRBV5-1|TRBD2|TRBJ2-2|.
TGCGCCAGCAGCCCCAGACTAGCGGGGAACACCGGGGAGCTGTTTTTT
CASSPRLAGNTGELFF
>TRBV7-9|.|TRBJ2-5|.
TGTGCCAGCAGCCCCGGGGGTAGCGTAGAGACCCAGTACTTC
CASSPGGSVETQYF
>TRBV7-9|.|TRBJ1-4|.
TGTGCCAGCAGCCCGGGACAATCGGAAAAACTGTTTTTT
CASSPGQSEKLFF
>TRBV18|TRBD1|TRBJ2-1|.
TGTGCCAGCTCACCGGGGACAGGCTCCTACAATGAGCAGTTCTTC
CASSPGTGSYNEQFF